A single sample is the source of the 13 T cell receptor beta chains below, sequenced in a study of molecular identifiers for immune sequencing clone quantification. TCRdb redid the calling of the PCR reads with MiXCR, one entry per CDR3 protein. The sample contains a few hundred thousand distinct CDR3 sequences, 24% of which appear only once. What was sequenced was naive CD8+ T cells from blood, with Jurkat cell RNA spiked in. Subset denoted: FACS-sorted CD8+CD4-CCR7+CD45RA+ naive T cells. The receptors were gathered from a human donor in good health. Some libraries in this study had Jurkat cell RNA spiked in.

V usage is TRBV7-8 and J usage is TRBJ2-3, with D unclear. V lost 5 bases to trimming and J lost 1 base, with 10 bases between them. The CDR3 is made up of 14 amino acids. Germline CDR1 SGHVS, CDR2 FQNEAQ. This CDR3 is CASSRLLGTDTQYF. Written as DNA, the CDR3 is TGTGCCAGCAGCCGCCTTTTAGGCACAGATACGCAGTATTTT.

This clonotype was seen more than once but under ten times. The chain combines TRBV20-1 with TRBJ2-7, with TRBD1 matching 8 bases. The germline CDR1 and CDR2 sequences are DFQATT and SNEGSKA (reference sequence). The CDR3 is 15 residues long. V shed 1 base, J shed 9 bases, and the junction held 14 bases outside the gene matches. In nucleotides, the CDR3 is TGCAGTGCTAGAGTGGGTAGGACAGGGTTCGAAGTGCAGTACTTC. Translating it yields CSARVGRTGFEVQYF.

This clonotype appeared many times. For the CDR3, the DNA is TGTGCCAGCATCGGACAGGGGGCCTTCCACGAGCAGTACTTC. This encodes CASIGQGAFHEQYF. The chain carries TRBV11-2 and TRBJ2-7; the match to TRBD1 covers 11 bases. The CDR3 runs 14 residues. After removal of 7 bases from V and 5 bases from J, the junction contained 7 bases not matched to a gene. Germline-derived CDR1 and CDR2 are SGHAT and FQNNGV.

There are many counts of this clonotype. The CDR3 loop reads CASTHTWTGELFF. The CDR3 DNA follows: TGTGCCAGCACCCACACATGGACCGGGGAGCTGTTTTTT. The chain has TRBV7-9 and TRBJ2-2; D is undetermined. The V and J ends lost 7 bases and 5 bases respectively, with 11 bases between them. The V gene's germline CDR1 is SEHNR and CDR2 FQNEAQ (reference sequence). The CDR3 consists of 13 residues.

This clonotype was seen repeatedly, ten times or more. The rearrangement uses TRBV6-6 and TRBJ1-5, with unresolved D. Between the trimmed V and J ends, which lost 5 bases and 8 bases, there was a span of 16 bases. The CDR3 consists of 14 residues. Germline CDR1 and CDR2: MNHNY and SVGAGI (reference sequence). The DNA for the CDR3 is TGTGCCAGCAGTGAGGTTGGAGGCCCTGAGCCCCAGCATTTT. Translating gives CASSEVGGPEPQHF.

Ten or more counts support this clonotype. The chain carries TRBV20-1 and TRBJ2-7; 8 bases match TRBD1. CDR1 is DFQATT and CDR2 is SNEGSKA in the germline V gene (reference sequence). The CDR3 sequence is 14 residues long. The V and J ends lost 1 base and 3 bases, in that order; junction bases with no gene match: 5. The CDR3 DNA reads TGCAGTGCTAGAGTGCCAGGGGGCATCTACGAGCAGTACTTC. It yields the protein CSARVPGGIYEQYF.

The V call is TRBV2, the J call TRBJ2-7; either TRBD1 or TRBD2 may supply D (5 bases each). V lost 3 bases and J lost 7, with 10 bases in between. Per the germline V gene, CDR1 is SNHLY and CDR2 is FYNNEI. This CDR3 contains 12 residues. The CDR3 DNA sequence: TGTGCCAGCAGTGAGATGGGACGGGAGCAGTACTTC. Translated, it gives CASSEMGREQYF.

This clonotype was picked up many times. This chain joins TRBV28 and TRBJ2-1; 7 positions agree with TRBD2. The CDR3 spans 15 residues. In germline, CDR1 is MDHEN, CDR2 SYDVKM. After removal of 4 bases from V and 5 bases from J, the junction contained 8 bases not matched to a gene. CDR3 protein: CASSYPRDYHNEQFF. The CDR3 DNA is TGTGCCAGCAGTTACCCCCGGGACTATCACAATGAGCAGTTCTTC.

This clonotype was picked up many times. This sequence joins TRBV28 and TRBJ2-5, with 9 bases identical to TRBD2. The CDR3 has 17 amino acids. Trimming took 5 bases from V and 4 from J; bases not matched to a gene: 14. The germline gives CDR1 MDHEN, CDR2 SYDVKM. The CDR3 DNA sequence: TGTGCCAGCAGTCTTGTAGGACTAGCGTTAGGCGGAGAGACCCAGTACTTC. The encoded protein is CASSLVGLALGGETQYF. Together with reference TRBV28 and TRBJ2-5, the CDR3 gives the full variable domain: DVKVTQSSRYLVKRTGEKVFLECVQDMDHENMFWYRQDPGLGLRLIYFSYDVKMKEKGDIPEGYSVSREKKERFSLILESASTNQTSMYLCASSLVGLALGGETQYFGPGTRLLVL.

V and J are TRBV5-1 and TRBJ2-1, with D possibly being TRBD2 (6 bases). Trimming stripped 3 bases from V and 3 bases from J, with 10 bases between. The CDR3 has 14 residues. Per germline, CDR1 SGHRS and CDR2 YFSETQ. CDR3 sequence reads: CASSYMTSYNEQFF. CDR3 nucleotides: TGCGCCAGCAGCTATATGACTAGCTACAATGAGCAGTTCTTC. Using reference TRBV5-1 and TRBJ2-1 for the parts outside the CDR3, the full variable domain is KAGVTQTPRYLIKTRGQQVTLSCSPISGHRSVSWYQQTPGQGLQFLFEYFSETQRNKGNFPGRFSGRQFSNSRSEMNVSTLELGDSALYLCASSYMTSYNEQFFGPGTRLTVL.

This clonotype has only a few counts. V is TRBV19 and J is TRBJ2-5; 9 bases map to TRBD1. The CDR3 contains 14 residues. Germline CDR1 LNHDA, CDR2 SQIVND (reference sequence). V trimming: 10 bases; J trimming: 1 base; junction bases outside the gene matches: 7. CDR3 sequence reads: CAIYRGPFQETQYF. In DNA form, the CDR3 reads TGTGCCATTTACAGGGGGCCTTTCCAAGAGACCCAGTACTTC.

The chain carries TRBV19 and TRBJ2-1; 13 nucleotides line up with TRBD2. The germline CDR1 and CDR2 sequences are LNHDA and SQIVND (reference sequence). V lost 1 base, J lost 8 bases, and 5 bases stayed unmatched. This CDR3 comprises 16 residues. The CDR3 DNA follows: TGTGCCAGTAGTATAGGAACTAGCGGGGGGGCTGATGAGCAGTTCTTC. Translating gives CASSIGTSGGADEQFF.

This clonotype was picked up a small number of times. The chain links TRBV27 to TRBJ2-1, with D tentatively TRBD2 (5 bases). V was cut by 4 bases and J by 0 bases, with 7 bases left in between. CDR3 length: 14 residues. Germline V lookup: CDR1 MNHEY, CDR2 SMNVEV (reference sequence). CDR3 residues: CASSSGNSYNEQFF. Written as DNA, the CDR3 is TGTGCCAGCAGTTCCGGGAACTCCTACAATGAGCAGTTCTTC.